This TCR beta chain was sequenced in a study of persistence of HIV-infected CD4 T cells. Study at large: Donors had been on suppressive ART for a median of approximately eight years.

Study-level points and caveats: Compared with CD3/CD28-stimulated cells, CMV- and Gag-responding cells showed lower TCRbeta richness. Degenerate expanded CDR3beta sequences were enriched among CMV- and Gag-responding cells.

Germline V gene data show CDR1 as MGHRA and CDR2 as YSYEKL. V lost 6 bases and J 7 bases, leaving 12 bases between the germline ends. The CDR3 spans 13 residues. This clone was counted a few times. The antigen remains unidentified. Lysates of CMV-infected fibroblasts at approximately 9.4 ug/mL stimulated these cells. CD40L/CD69 double-negative CD45RO-high memory CD4+ T cells were collected. This was the immunoSEQ version 4 assay in survey mode. Assay used: immunoSEQ multiplex PCR; TCRdb lists only in-frame clones, some missing. The data contain 50,000 or so clones, around 75% of them singletons. This chain links TRBV4-1 with TRBJ2-2; weak D call: TRBD1 (6 bases). The sample consisted of CD4+ T cells sorted from PBMCs after approximately 20-hour stimulation, taken from a patient who received antiretroviral therapy. The TCR comes from an adult man with HIV who was CMV-seropositive. CDR3 DNA sequence: TGCGCCAGCAGGTGGGAAGGGGGCGGGGAGCTGTTTTTT. This encodes CASRWEGGGELFF.